The 18 T cell receptor beta chains reported below all come from one sample, sequenced in a study of T cell clones after liver transplantation. TCRdb keeps only in-frame clones here, not all; method: immunoSEQ multiplex PCR. The sample shows about 120,000 clones, 90% of them seen only once. The specimen was CD4+ T cells from blood, collected 12 months after liver transplant. These receptors originate from a human patient who received a liver transplant. Part of the T cell pool may stem from the graft donor.

This chain connects TRBV19 to TRBJ2-3; possible D gene TRBD1, 6 bases. Germline V gene sequence: CDR1 LNHDA, CDR2 SQIVND (reference sequence). Deletions cut 3 bases from V and 0 bases from J, with 19 bases between. The CDR3 has 18 residues. The CDR3 coding sequence is TGTGCCAGTAGTATTTCAGTTGTTGGGCAGGGGAGCACAGATACGCAGTATTTT. Translating gives CASSISVVGQGSTDTQYF.

V is TRBV6-5 and J is TRBJ2-1; D gene uncertain. The length of the CDR3 is 12 residues. The germline V gene has CDR1 MNHEY and CDR2 SVGAGI. V was shortened by 8 bases and J by 11 bases, with 16 bases between the two germline ends. In DNA, the CDR3 is TGTGCCAGCTTTGACCTCCTGTACAAGCAGTTCTTC. It encodes CASFDLLYKQFF.

The chain carries TRBV20-1 and TRBJ2-1; no reliable D call. Germline lookup yields CDR1 DFQATT and CDR2 SNEGSKA (reference sequence). The CDR3 is 11 residues long. V was clipped by 7 bases and J by 7 bases, with 11 bases between them. This chain's CDR3 is CSVRAINEQFF. CDR3 DNA sequence: TGCAGTGTCAGAGCGATTAATGAGCAGTTCTTC.

The CDR3 DNA follows: TGTGCCAGCAGCCAAGATCCCCAGGGGGTGTTTGGCTACACCTTC. Translation gives CASSQDPQGVFGYTF. The rearrangement uses TRBV4-2 and TRBJ1-2; 7 bases match TRBD1. CDR3 length: 15 amino acids. With 0 bases clipped from V and 7 bases from J, the junction kept 8 bases outside the gene matches. Germline lookup yields CDR1 LGHNA and CDR2 YNFKEQ.

The J gene is TRBJ2-7, the V gene TRBV28, with D hard to call. V lost 2 bases and J 12 bases, leaving 14 bases between the germline ends. The CDR3 loop spans 12 amino acids. From germline, CDR1 is MDHEN and CDR2 SYDVKM. The DNA of the CDR3 is TGTGCCAGCAGTTTAGACTCCTTGAGTCCGTACTTC. It codes for CASSLDSLSPYF.

This clone was detected a few times. V gene TRBV6-5 combines with J gene TRBJ2-1, with 8 bases matching TRBD1. V lost 6 bases, J lost 4 bases, and 8 bases stayed unmatched. Germline V gene data show CDR1 as MNHEY and CDR2 as SVGAGI. The CDR3 runs to 15 residues. The CDR3 is CASSKTGGQYNEQFF. The DNA of the CDR3 is TGTGCCAGCAGCAAAACAGGGGGACAATACAATGAGCAGTTCTTC.

This clone was picked up one time. This chain links TRBV5-6 with TRBJ2-1, with D maybe TRBD2 (5 bases). The germline V gene has CDR1 SGHDT and CDR2 YYEEEE. The CDR3 is made up of 17 amino acids. V lost 2 bases to trimming and J lost 5 bases, with 20 bases between them. CDR3 in amino acids: CASSLVSSRGMNNEQFF. As DNA, the CDR3 is TGTGCCAGCAGCTTAGTATCGTCGCGAGGGATGAACAATGAGCAGTTCTTC.

V and J are TRBV4-3 and TRBJ2-7; no clear D gene. V was trimmed by 0 bases and J by 9 bases, leaving 9 bases between them. The CDR3 is made up of 12 amino acids. CDR1 and CDR2 (germline): LGHNA, YSLEER. CDR3 amino acids: CASSQDPRVQYF. The CDR3, as DNA: TGCGCCAGCAGCCAAGACCCTAGAGTGCAGTACTTC.

The count of this clone is one. The J gene is TRBJ1-1, the V gene TRBV6-5, with D tentatively TRBD1 (6 bases). This CDR3 region has 14 residues. CDR1 is MNHEY, CDR2 SVGAGI, per germline. V was trimmed by 2 bases and J by 11 bases, leaving 18 bases between them. The CDR3 sequence is CASSYLDSGIEAFF. CDR3 nucleotides: TGTGCCAGCAGTTACCTGGACAGCGGGATTGAGGCTTTCTTT.

The chain carries TRBV11-1 and TRBJ2-1; either TRBD1 or TRBD2 may supply D (6 bases each). The length of the CDR3 is 17 residues. The germline CDR1 and CDR2 sequences are SGHAT and FQDESV (reference sequence). V gave up 6 bases and J gave up 0 bases, with 18 bases separating them. CDR3: CASRRDRGVSSYNEQFF. CDR3 in DNA: TGTGCCAGCAGAAGAGATAGGGGGGTAAGCTCCTACAATGAGCAGTTCTTC. Filled out from reference TRBV11-1 and TRBJ2-1, the complete variable domain reads EAEVAQSPRYKITEKSQAVAFWCDPISGHATLYWYRQILGQGPELLVQFQDESVVDDSQLPKDRFSAERLKGVDSTLKIQPAELGDSAMYLCASRRDRGVSSYNEQFFGPGTRLTVL.

This rearrangement joins TRBV5-6 to TRBJ2-7; 9 positions match TRBD2. The CDR3 length is 14 residues. J gave up 4 bases and V 4 bases, and 6 bases lay outside the gene matches. Germline CDR1 reads SGHDT; CDR2 reads YYEEEE. The CDR3 loop is CASSVAGAEYEQYF. In DNA, the CDR3 is TGTGCCAGCAGCGTAGCGGGAGCGGAATACGAGCAGTACTTC.

The rearrangement joins TRBV6-4 to TRBJ2-3, with D possibly matching TRBD2 (6 bases). Trimming took off 5 bases at V and 1 base at J, with 13 bases between the two ends. The CDR3 covers 15 residues. Per the germline V gene, CDR1 is MRHNA and CDR2 is SNTAGT. CDR3 sequence: CASSLGGAGTDTQYF. In nucleotides, the CDR3 is TGTGCCAGCAGTCTGGGGGGAGCAGGCACAGATACGCAGTATTTT.

The chain carries TRBV4-3 and TRBJ2-2, with TRBD2 as a possible D gene (5 bases). V was clipped by 1 base and J by 5 bases, with 11 bases between them. CDR3 length: 15 amino acids. Germline V gene sequence: CDR1 LGHNA, CDR2 YSLEER. The CDR3 DNA sequence: TGCGCCAGCAGCCAAGGAACTAGTGATACCGGGGAGCTGTTTTTT. Protein product: CASSQGTSDTGELFF.

This chain connects TRBV6-1 to TRBJ2-2, with 8 bases aligning to TRBD1. CDR3 length equals 15 residues. The ends lost 5 bases at V and 6 bases at J; junction bases unmatched: 8. The germline V gene has CDR1 MNHNS and CDR2 SASEGT. DNA of the CDR3: TGTGCCAGCAGTAACGGACAGGGTTTTTCCGGGGAGCTGTTTTTT. It translates to CASSNGQGFSGELFF.

The table lists this clone with a count of one. The V gene is TRBV20-1, the J gene TRBJ2-1; no reliable D call. Germline-derived CDR1 and CDR2 are DFQATT and SNEGSKA (reference sequence). Between the trimmed V and J ends, which lost 0 bases and 8 bases, there was a span of 5 bases. The CDR3 is 11 residues long. The DNA for the CDR3 is TGCAGTGCTAGAGATCGTTATGAGCAGTTCTTC. This gives the protein CSARDRYEQFF.

V is TRBV5-4 and J is TRBJ2-7, with no clear D. This CDR3 is 13 amino acids long. Germline lookup yields CDR1 SGHNT and CDR2 YYREEE (reference sequence). V was clipped by 4 bases and J by 0 bases, with 8 bases between them. The DNA of the CDR3 is TGTGCCAGCAGCCCGAAGAGCTCCTACGAGCAGTACTTC. Protein product: CASSPKSSYEQYF.

V is TRBV5-4 and J is TRBJ2-1; 9 bases map to TRBD2. The CDR3 spans 14 residues. V lost 4 bases, J lost 4 bases, and 3 bases stayed unmatched. From germline, CDR1 is SGHNT and CDR2 YYREEE (reference sequence). This chain's CDR3 is CASSTTSGYNEQFF. The CDR3 region has the DNA TGTGCCAGCAGCACGACTAGCGGTTACAATGAGCAGTTCTTC.

The chain links TRBV5-1 to TRBJ1-1; the match to TRBD1 covers 10 bases. The germline V gene has CDR1 SGHRS and CDR2 YFSETQ. This CDR3 has 17 residues. Losses at the gene ends were 4 bases for V and 0 bases for J; bases not matched to a gene: 9. The CDR3 protein is CASSPRGTGALNTEAFF. The CDR3 DNA reads as TGCGCCAGCAGCCCCAGGGGGACAGGGGCGTTGAACACTGAAGCTTTCTTT.